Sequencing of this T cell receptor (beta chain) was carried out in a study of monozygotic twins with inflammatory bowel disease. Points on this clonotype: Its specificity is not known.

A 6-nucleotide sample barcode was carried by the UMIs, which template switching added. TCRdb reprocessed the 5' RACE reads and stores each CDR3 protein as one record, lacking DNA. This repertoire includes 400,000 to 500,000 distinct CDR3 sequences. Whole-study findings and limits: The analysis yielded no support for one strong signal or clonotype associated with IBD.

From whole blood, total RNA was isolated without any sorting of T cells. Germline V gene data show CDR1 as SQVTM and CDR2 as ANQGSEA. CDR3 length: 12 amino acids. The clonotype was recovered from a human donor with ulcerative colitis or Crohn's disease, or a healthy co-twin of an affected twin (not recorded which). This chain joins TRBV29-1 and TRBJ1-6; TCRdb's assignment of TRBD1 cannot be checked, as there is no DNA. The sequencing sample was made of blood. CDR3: CSFRDGNSPLHF. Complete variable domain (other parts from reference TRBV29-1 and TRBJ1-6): SAVISQKPSRDICQRGTSLTIQCQVDSQVTMMFWYRQQPGQSLTLIATANQGSEATYESGFVIDKFPISRPNLTFSTLTVSNMSPEDSSIYLCSFRDGNSPLHFGNGTRLTVT.